This entry describes one TCR beta chain. Its cognate antigen is unknown. This specimen belongs to a study of shared clonotypes between healthy human individuals. Study-level results: Four donors had 5% to 6% of their naive CD4 clonotypes in common.

Using immunoSEQ multiplex PCR, the repertoire was profiled, and TCRdb retains in-frame clones only, with some absent. The sample consists of 2 million to 2.5 million clones, more than 80% of them appearing once. CDR1 and CDR2 from the germline V gene are MDHEN and SYDVKM. The V gene lost 4 bases and the J gene lost 4 bases, with 22 bases spanning the gap. The CDR3 is 17 residues long. The sequencing sample was made of naive CD4+ T cells from PBMCs. As to subset: CD45RA+ positively selected. The sequence came from a man aged 18 to 29 in good health. Some clones in this sample may be carry-over from other donors' samples. V usage is TRBV28 and J usage is TRBJ1-2; D call uncertain. The CDR3 DNA reads TGTGCCAGCAGTTCAACCTGGGTCCCTACGACGGGCTATGGCTACACCTTC. It translates to CASSSTWVPTTGYGYTF.